This T cell receptor beta chain originates from a study of cytomegalovirus exposure and HLA in healthy donors. Worth noting for this clone: Its matching antigen is unknown.

Clones were read by immunoSEQ multiplex PCR, and TCRdb kept only the in-frame ones, dropping some. The sample has hundreds of thousands of clones; 86% are singletons. Findings and limits, study-wide: Most TCR sequences were rare, but some public TCRs occurred in many donors. The classifier reportedly diagnosed cytomegalovirus status with high specificity and sensitivity. Confirmation was obtained in vitro that a few CMV-associated chains are specific for CMV antigens.

The CDR3 consists of 14 residues. CDR1 is MRHNA, CDR2 SNTAGT, per germline. V was clipped by 6 bases and J by 7 bases; unmatched bases: 10. Sequencing was done on a sample of PBMCs. The receptor comes from a woman aged 18-29 years in good health and CMV-seronegative. This sequence joins TRBV6-4 and TRBJ1-1; 8 positions match TRBD1. This chain's CDR3 is CASSDGQGVGEAFF. In DNA, the CDR3 is TGTGCCAGCAGCGACGGACAGGGAGTTGGTGAAGCTTTCTTT.